This TCR beta chain was sequenced during a study of OX40 agonist ivuxolimab in advanced cancers. Details on this clone: Its antigen is currently unknown.

General study findings and limits: Certain nonresponding patients likewise had low normalized T-cell clonal expansion.

This table comes from immunoSEQ multiplex PCR, and its TCRdb copy is limited to in-frame clones, with some not included. In the table there are roughly 56,000 clones, more than 70% of which are singletons. This CDR3 comprises 15 residues. Trimming cost V 2 bases and J 7 bases; bases outside gene matches: 8. Germline V gives CDR1 SGHKS, CDR2 YYEKEE (reference sequence). This receptor was obtained from an adult with an advanced solid tumor such as melanoma, head and neck, liver or kidney cancer. The sample here was CD4+ or CD8+ T cells sorted from blood, taken in a trial of the OX40 agonist ivuxolimab. The chain joins TRBV5-5 to TRBJ1-2, with 10 bases fitting TRBD1. The CDR3 loop reads CASSLETGGVSGYTF. The CDR3 nucleotides read TGTGCCAGCAGCTTAGAGACAGGGGGCGTTTCTGGCTACACCTTC.